The 19 T cell receptor beta chains given below trace back to one sample, sequenced in a study of radiation and T cells in renal cell carcinoma. Time point in this sample: blood 4 weeks post-SBRT, at nephrectomy. Treatment described: 15 Gy SBRT to primary tumor, nephrectomy 4 weeks later. Libraries were prepared by immunoSEQ multiplex PCR; TCRdb keeps only in-frame clonotypes and omits some of them. The data show under 100,000 clones, 85% seen once. This specimen consisted of blood, obtained from a patient whose treatment included radiotherapy and nephrectomy. Every receptor here comes from a man between 45 and 60 years old with renal cell carcinoma.

This clone was picked up one time. The V and J genes are TRBV11-2 and TRBJ2-2; tentatively, D is TRBD1 or TRBD2 (5 bases each). Per germline, CDR1 SGHAT and CDR2 FQNNGV. The CDR3 spans 15 residues. Trimming left V 1 base short and J 3 bases short, with 9 bases between. The CDR3 nucleotides are TGTGCCAGCAGCTTAGCAGGGACCGACACCGGGGAGCTGTTTTTT. Its protein is CASSLAGTDTGELFF.

V is TRBV5-1 and J is TRBJ2-3, with 11 bases matching TRBD2. The germline V gene has CDR1 SGHRS and CDR2 YFSETQ. Trimming at V came to 2 bases and at J to 1 base, leaving 6 bases not matched to a gene. The length of the CDR3 is 17 residues. CDR3 residues: CASSFSGGASGTDTQYF. The CDR3 DNA follows: TGCGCCAGCAGCTTTAGCGGGGGGGCCTCGGGCACAGATACGCAGTATTTT.

This rearrangement joins TRBV9 to TRBJ1-6; 7 nucleotides align to TRBD1. The CDR3 length is 15 residues. V dropped 0 bases and J dropped 7; count of bases not matched to a gene: 4. The germline CDR1 and CDR2 sequences are SGDLS and YYNGEE. The CDR3 loop reads CASSVGTGGNSPLHF. As DNA, the CDR3 is TGTGCCAGCAGCGTAGGGACAGGAGGGAATTCACCCCTCCACTTT.

The chain uses TRBV10-1 and TRBJ2-1; weak D call: TRBD2 (6 bases). The CDR3 consists of 15 residues. The V end was cut by 3 bases, the J end by 5 bases, with 14 bases between. Germline loops: CDR1 WNHNN, CDR2 SYGVQD (reference sequence). CDR3 DNA: TGCGCCAGCAGTGATGGTAGCGGTACCAACAATGAGCAGTTCTTC. Translated: CASSDGSGTNNEQFF.

The rearrangement links TRBV30 to TRBJ1-4, with no clear D. V dropped 0 bases and J dropped 5 bases, with 7 bases sitting between them. The CDR3 is 13 amino acids. CDR1 GTSNPN and CDR2 SVGIG come from the germline V gene (reference sequence). The CDR3: CAWSVKGNEKLFF. The CDR3 DNA follows: TGTGCCTGGAGTGTAAAGGGCAATGAAAAACTGTTTTTT.

V usage is TRBV7-9 and J usage is TRBJ1-2; the match to TRBD1 covers 8 bases. CDR1 and CDR2 (germline): SEHNR, FQNEAQ (reference sequence). This CDR3 comprises 16 residues. V was pared by 2 bases and J by 4 bases, with 9 bases of the junction left unmatched. The CDR3 region is CASSLTGQGVLYGYTF. CDR3 DNA: TGTGCCAGCAGCTTAACCGGACAGGGAGTTCTCTATGGCTACACCTTC.

This clone has only one observation. The chain carries TRBV2 and TRBJ2-1; the match to TRBD2 covers 8 bases. This CDR3 region has 16 residues. V gave up 4 bases and J gave up 6 bases; unmatched junction bases: 11. Germline values: CDR1 SNHLY, CDR2 FYNNEI. The CDR3 DNA reads TGTGCCAGCAGTGGGCTTGGAGCGGGAGTTATCAATGAGCAGTTCTTC. It encodes CASSGLGAGVINEQFF.

The CDR3 DNA reads as TGCGCCAGCAGCTTCGGGTCTGTTAATGAAAAACTGTTTTTT. Translation: CASSFGSVNEKLFF. The V call is TRBV5-1, the J call TRBJ1-4; no clear D. The V end was cut by 2 bases, the J end by 4 bases, with 9 bases between. Germline CDR1 and CDR2: SGHRS and YFSETQ. The CDR3 has 14 residues.

This CDR3 is CAWDRGLSDTEAFF. CDR3 DNA sequence: TGTGCCTGGGACAGGGGGCTTTCAGACACTGAAGCTTTCTTT. V is TRBV30 and J is TRBJ1-1; 10 positions match TRBD1. The CDR3 has 14 amino acids. CDR1 GTSNPN and CDR2 SVGIG come from the germline V gene (reference sequence). Trimming took 5 bases from V and 3 from J; bases not matched to a gene: 6.

The J gene is TRBJ1-1, the V gene TRBV2, with a possible D match to TRBD1 (5 bases). The CDR3 runs 13 residues. Trimming stripped 6 bases from V and 4 bases from J, with 12 bases between. Germline CDR1 SNHLY, CDR2 FYNNEI. CDR3: CASRGDSRTEAFF. In DNA, the CDR3 is TGTGCCAGCAGGGGTGACAGCCGCACTGAAGCTTTCTTT.

The CDR3 DNA reads as TGTGCCAGCTCACCACGTGAGGGGGCTCACGAGCAGTACTTC. Its translation is CASSPREGAHEQYF. The chain has TRBV18 and TRBJ2-7; 7 nucleotides match TRBD1. Looked up from germline, CDR1 is KGHSH and CDR2 is LQKENI. The junction had 5 bases not matched to a gene; V was cut back by 1 base and J by 5 bases. The CDR3 covers 14 residues.

The rearrangement links TRBV5-4 to TRBJ2-3; TRBD2 matches 7 bases. V shed 3 bases and J 2 bases; nucleotides not matched to a gene: 12. Germline CDR1 is SGHNT and CDR2 is YYREEE (reference sequence). The CDR3 runs 17 residues. The CDR3 here is CASSWGGTVQITDTQYF. The CDR3 DNA follows: TGTGCCAGCAGCTGGGGGGGGACGGTACAAATCACAGATACGCAGTATTTT.

The DNA of the CDR3 is TGTGCCAGCAGCGTGGCTCTACAGGATACGCAGTATTTT. Its translation is CASSVALQDTQYF. This chain joins TRBV9 and TRBJ2-3; D is unclear. Germline V lookup: CDR1 SGDLS, CDR2 YYNGEE. This CDR3 has 13 amino acids. V was pared by 2 bases and J by 6 bases, with 10 bases between.

The V gene is TRBV10-3, the J gene TRBJ1-2; D gene ambiguous. This CDR3 has 14 residues. Per germline, CDR1 ENHRY and CDR2 SYGVKD. Trimming stripped 3 bases from V and 2 bases from J, with 10 bases between. The CDR3 sequence is CAISDLGGNYGYTF. The CDR3 nucleotides are TGTGCCATCAGTGATCTGGGAGGAAACTATGGCTACACCTTC.

The chain has TRBV5-6 and TRBJ2-3; TRBD1 matches at 7 bases. The CDR3 has 16 amino acids. V gave up 2 bases and J gave up 0 bases; unmatched junction bases: 6. The V gene's germline CDR1 is SGHDT and CDR2 YYEEEE. CDR3 in DNA: TGTGCCAGCAGCTTACGTGGGGGACAGAGCACAGATACGCAGTATTTT. Protein product: CASSLRGGQSTDTQYF.

The genes are TRBV7-9 and TRBJ2-1, with 9 bases identical to TRBD1. Germline V gives CDR1 SEHNR, CDR2 FQNEAQ (reference sequence). Trimming cost V 6 bases and J 3 bases; bases outside gene matches: 6. The CDR3 totals 15 residues. The DNA for the CDR3 is TGTGCCAGCAGTCGTACAGGGGGCGTCTACAATGAGCAGTTCTTC. It specifies CASSRTGGVYNEQFF.

The chain is built from TRBV28 and TRBJ1-5; 11 bases fit TRBD1. CDR3 length: 17 residues. V shed 4 bases, J shed 4 bases, and the junction held 9 bases outside the gene matches. Germline CDR1 and CDR2: MDHEN and SYDVKM. The CDR3 coding sequence is TGTGCCAGCAGTTACTCACTGGGGACAGGGGGAAATCAGCCCCAGCATTTT. Residues: CASSYSLGTGGNQPQHF.

This clone appeared a few times. The chain employs TRBV5-6 and TRBJ2-5; D may be TRBD1 (6 bases). The CDR3 sequence is 14 residues long. Germline V gives CDR1 SGHDT, CDR2 YYEEEE. Trimming cost V 0 bases and J 3 bases, with 9 bases left between them. Written as DNA, the CDR3 is TGTGCCAGCAGCTTGGCCAGGGGTGAAGAGACCCAGTACTTC. This encodes CASSLARGEETQYF.

The chain recombines TRBV6-1 with TRBJ1-4; D call uncertain. The CDR3 runs to 15 residues. V lost 4 bases and J lost 0, with 9 bases in between. The germline V gene has CDR1 MNHNS and CDR2 SASEGT. The CDR3 DNA reads TGTGCCAGCAGTGTAACCACCACAACTAATGAAAAACTGTTTTTT. Translated: CASSVTTTTNEKLFF.